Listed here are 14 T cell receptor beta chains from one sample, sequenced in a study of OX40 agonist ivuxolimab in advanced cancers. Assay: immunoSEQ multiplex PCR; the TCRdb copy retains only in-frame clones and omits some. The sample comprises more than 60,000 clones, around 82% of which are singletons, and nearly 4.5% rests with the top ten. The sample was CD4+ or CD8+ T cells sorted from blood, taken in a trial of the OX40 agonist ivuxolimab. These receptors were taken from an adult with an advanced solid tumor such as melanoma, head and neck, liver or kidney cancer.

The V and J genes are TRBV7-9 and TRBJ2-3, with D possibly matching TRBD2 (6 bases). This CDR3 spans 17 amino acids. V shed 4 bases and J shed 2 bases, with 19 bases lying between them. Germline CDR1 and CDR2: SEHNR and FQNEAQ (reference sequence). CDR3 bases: TGTGCCAGCAGCTCGAGGGGTCAGGGAGGCAACACAGATACGCAGTATTTT. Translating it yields CASSSRGQGGNTDTQYF.

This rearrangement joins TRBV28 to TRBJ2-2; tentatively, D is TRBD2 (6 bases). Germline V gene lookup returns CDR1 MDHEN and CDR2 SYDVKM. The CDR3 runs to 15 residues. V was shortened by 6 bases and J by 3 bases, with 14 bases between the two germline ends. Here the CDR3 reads CASSTRWGDTGELFF. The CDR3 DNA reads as TGTGCCAGCAGCACACGGTGGGGGGACACCGGGGAGCTGTTTTTT.

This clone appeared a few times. The CDR3 spells CSARGLGAFF. The CDR3 nucleotides read TGCAGTGCTAGGGGGCTTGGAGCTTTCTTT. The chain couples TRBV20-1 to TRBJ1-1, with a weak D call TRBD1 (5 bases). Germline loops: CDR1 DFQATT, CDR2 SNEGSKA (reference sequence). Trimming removed 3 bases at V and 10 bases at J, with 9 bases between. The CDR3 totals 10 residues.

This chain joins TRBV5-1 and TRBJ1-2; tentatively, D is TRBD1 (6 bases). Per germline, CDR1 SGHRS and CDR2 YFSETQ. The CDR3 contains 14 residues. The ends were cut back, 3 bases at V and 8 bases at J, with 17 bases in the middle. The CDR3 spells CASSYTPGERGYTF. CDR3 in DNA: TGCGCCAGCAGCTATACCCCAGGGGAGCGCGGCTACACCTTC.

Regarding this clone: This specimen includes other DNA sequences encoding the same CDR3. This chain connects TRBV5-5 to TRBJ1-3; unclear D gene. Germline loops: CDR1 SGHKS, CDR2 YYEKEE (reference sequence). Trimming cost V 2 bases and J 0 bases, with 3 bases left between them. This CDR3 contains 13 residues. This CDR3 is CASSFNSGNTIYF. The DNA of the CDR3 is TGTGCCAGCAGCTTTAACTCTGGAAACACCATATATTTT.

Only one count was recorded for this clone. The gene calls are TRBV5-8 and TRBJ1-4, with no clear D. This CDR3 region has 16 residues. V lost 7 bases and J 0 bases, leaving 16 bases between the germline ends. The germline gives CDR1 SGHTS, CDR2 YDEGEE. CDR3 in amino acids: CASRSGSLTTNEKLFF. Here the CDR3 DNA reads TGTGCCAGCCGCTCGGGGAGCTTGACAACTAATGAAAAACTGTTTTTT.

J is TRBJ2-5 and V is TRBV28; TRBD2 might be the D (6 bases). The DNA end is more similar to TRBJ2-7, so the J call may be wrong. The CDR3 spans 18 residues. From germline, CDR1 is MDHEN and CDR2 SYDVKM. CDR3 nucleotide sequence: TGTGCCAGCAGTCCCCCCCGGCCGGGGGTCATGAGCTCCTACGAGCAGTACTTC. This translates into CASSPPRPGVMSSYEQYF.

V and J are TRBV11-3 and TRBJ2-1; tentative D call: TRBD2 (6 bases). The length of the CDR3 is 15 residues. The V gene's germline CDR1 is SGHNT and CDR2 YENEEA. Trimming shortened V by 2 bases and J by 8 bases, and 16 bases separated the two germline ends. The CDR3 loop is CASSLRPTSAYEQFF. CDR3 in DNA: TGTGCCAGCAGCTTAAGGCCGACTAGTGCGTATGAGCAGTTCTTC.

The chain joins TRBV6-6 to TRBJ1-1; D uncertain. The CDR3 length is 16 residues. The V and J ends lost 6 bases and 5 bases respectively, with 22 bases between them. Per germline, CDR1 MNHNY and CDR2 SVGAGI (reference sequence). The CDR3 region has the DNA TGTGCCAGCAGCCGCGGACTGTTGTCTCTAATTACTGAAGCTTTCTTT. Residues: CASSRGLLSLITEAFF.

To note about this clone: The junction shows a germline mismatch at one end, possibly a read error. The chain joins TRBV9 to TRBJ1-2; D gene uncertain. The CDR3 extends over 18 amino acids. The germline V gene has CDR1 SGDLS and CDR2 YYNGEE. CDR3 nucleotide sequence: TGTGCCAGCAGCGTAGACCCCGCCCGGGCAGATGCTCCTTCTTACCCCTACTTC. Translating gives CASSVDPARADAPSYPYF.

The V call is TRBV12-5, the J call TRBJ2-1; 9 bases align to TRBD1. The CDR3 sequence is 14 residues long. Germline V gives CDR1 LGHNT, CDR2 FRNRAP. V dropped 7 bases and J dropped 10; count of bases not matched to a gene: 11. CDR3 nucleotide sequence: TGTGCTAGTGATCTCGTACAGGGGGCAAGGGAGCAGTTCTTC. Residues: CASDLVQGAREQFF.

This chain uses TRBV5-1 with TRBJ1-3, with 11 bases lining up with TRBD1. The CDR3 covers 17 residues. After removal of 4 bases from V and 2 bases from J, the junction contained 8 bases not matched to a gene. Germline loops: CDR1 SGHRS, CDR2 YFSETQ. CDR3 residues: CASSVDRGPPAGNTIYF. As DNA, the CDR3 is TGCGCCAGCAGCGTGGACAGGGGGCCCCCCGCTGGAAACACCATATATTTT.

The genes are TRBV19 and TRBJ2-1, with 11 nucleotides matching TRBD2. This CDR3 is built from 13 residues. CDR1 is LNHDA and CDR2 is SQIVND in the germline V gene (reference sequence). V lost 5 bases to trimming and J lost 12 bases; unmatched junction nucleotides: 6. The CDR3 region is CASSPDGTSGQFF. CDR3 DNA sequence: TGTGCCAGTAGTCCCGACGGGACTAGCGGGCAGTTCTTC.

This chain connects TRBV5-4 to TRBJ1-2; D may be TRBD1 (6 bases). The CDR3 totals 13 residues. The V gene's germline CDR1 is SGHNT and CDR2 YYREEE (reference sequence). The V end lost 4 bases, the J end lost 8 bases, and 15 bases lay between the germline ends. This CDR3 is CASSGSGVSGYTF. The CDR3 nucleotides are TGTGCCAGCAGCGGATCAGGGGTAAGCGGCTACACCTTC.